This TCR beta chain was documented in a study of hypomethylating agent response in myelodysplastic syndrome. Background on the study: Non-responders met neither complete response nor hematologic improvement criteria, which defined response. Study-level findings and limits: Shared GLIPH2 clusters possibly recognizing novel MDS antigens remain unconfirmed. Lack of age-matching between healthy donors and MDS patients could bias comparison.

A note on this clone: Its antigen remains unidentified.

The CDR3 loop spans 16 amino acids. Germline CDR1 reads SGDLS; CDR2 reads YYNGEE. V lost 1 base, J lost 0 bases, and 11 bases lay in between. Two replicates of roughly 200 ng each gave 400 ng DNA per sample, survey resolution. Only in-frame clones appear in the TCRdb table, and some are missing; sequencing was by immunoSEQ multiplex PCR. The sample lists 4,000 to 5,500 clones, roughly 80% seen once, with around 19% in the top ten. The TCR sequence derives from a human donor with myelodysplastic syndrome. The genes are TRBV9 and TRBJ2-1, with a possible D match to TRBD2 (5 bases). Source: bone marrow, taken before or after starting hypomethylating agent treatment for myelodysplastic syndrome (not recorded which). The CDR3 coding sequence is TGTGCCAGCAGCGTACAGCGGCAGAGCTCCTACAATGAGCAGTTCTTC. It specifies CASSVQRQSSYNEQFF.